The present T cell receptor beta chain was sequenced within a study of blood T cell repertoires in COVID-19. About the research overall: The United States, Italy and Spain supplied acute and convalescent COVID-19 samples. The cDNA or gDNA used as material had been derived from T cells, B-cell-depleted T cells, or PBMCs.

The CDR3 consists of 15 residues. Germline V gene sequence: CDR1 SGHRS, CDR2 YFSETQ. Trimming pared 4 bases from V and 6 bases from J, leaving 20 bases between. Sequencing used immunoSEQ multiplex PCR; TCRdb keeps in-frame clones, though not all of them. The sample contains fewer than 300,000 clones, approximately 89% of which appear only once. The sequenced sample was peripheral blood. This TCR came from a woman aged 25 to 39 with COVID-19, enrolled during active disease. The genes are TRBV5-1 and TRBJ2-7, with a tentative D call TRBD2 (5 bases). CDR3 sequence (DNA): TGCGCCAGCAGCCCGGACGGGGAGCGCGGAGGCGAGCAGTACTTC. The encoded protein is CASSPDGERGGEQYF.